This is a list of T cell receptor beta chains from one sample in a study of blood T cell repertoires in COVID-19. Some clones are missing from TCRdb's copy, which holds only in-frame ones; the method was immunoSEQ multiplex PCR. Here the sample spans around 57,000 clones, around 90% being singletons. The sequencing sample was made of peripheral blood. Source of these receptors: a human donor in a cohort sampled during active COVID-19. The CDR3 runs from the conserved cysteine through the conserved F or W. The D gene is left open where the match is weak. The listing skips clone size in some rows; elsewhere it reads once, few, many or a size class.

d_call,j_call,clone_size,v_call,cdr3_nt,cdr3_aa
TRBD1,TRBJ2-3,NA,TRBV6-5,TGTGCCAGCAGGGACAGGATAACAGATACGCAGTATTTT,CASRDRITDTQYF
NA,TRBJ1-2,once,TRBV7-9,TGTGCCAGCAGCCGAATCGATACCACGGGGGGCTACACCTTC,CASSRIDTTGGYTF
NA,TRBJ1-1,once,TRBV5-5,TGTGCCAGCAGCCTTTTACACCCTCGGCAGGGGAACACTGAAGCTTTCTTT,CASSLLHPRQGNTEAFF
TRBD1,TRBJ2-6,NA,TRBV2,TGTGCCAGCACGCCGGGACAGGGAAGCTCTGGGGCCAACGTCCTGACTTTC,CASTPGQGSSGANVLTF
TRBD2,TRBJ2-1,NA,TRBV7-9,TGTGCCAGCAGCAGCCCGGGACTAGCGAACTCCTACAATGAGCAGTTCTTC,CASSSPGLANSYNEQFF
TRBD1,TRBJ2-3,NA,TRBV7-2,TGTGCCAGCAGCCCCCGGGACAGGGTGGACACAGATACGCAGTATTTT,CASSPRDRVDTDTQYF
NA,TRBJ2-1,NA,TRBV30,TGTGCCTGGAGTCGTTGGGGGCCGTACAATGAGCAGTTCTTC,CAWSRWGPYNEQFF
NA,TRBJ1-5,NA,TRBV21-1,TGTGCCAGCACCCTGACAGGGGGTTCGGTAAGCAATCAGCCCCAGCATTTT,CASTLTGGSVSNQPQHF
NA,TRBJ2-7,NA,TRBV27,TGTGCCAGCTCTTTTAGGCAGGGCCCCTACGAGCAGTACTTC,CASSFRQGPYEQYF
NA,TRBJ1-2,NA,TRBV23-1,TGCGCCAGCAGTCATCCGGGACTTTATGGCTACACCTTC,CASSHPGLYGYTF
NA,TRBJ1-4,NA,TRBV2,TGTGCCAGCAGAGGGGTCTCAACTAATGAAAAACTGTTTTTT,CASRGVSTNEKLFF
TRBD1,TRBJ2-5,NA,TRBV7-7,TGTGCCAGCAGCTGGACAGGCCTCGGTGAGACCCAGTACTTC,CASSWTGLGETQYF
TRBD1,TRBJ2-3,NA,TRBV7-2,TGTGCCAGCAGCTTACGGGGACAGGGTATTAGAACAGATACGCAGTATTTT,CASSLRGQGIRTDTQYF
TRBD1,TRBJ1-3,NA,TRBV15,TGTGCCACCAGCATGGGGTCGGGACAGGGGCTGGGAAACACCATATATTTT,CATSMGSGQGLGNTIYF
TRBD1,TRBJ1-1,few,TRBV7-9,TGTGCCAGCAGCCAGGGGACAGGGGCTGAAGCTTTCTTT,CASSQGTGAEAFF
NA,TRBJ1-3,few,TRBV2,TGTGCCAGCACCGACAGAGTAACTGGAAACACCATATATTTT,CASTDRVTGNTIYF
TRBD1,TRBJ1-4,NA,TRBV6-5,TGTGCCAGCGACAGGGGGGATGAAAAACTGTTTTTT,CASDRGDEKLFF
NA,TRBJ2-7,NA,TRBV2,TGTGCCAGCAGCGTTCGGGAGTCCCTCGACGAGCAGTACTTC,CASSVRESLDEQYF
TRBD1,TRBJ1-3,NA,TRBV5-1,TGCGCCAGCAGCCGATGGGAGCAGGGGGTCTCTGGAAACACCATATATTTT,CASSRWEQGVSGNTIYF
TRBD1,TRBJ2-1,NA,TRBV5-1,TGCGCCAGCAGCTTTATGGGACAGAGTACCTACAATGAGCAGTTCTTC,CASSFMGQSTYNEQFF
NA,TRBJ1-2,NA,TRBV3-1/TRBV3-2,TGTGCCAGCAGCCATTCGGGGTACCCTAACTATGGCTACACCTTC,CASSHSGYPNYGYTF
TRBD1,TRBJ1-5,once,TRBV19,TGTGCCAGTAGTAACAACAGGGGGCCGAGTCAGCCCCAGCATTTT,CASSNNRGPSQPQHF
NA,TRBJ2-1,NA,TRBV29-1,TGCAGCGTTGGGACTTCGATCAATGAGCAGTTCTTC,CSVGTSINEQFF
TRBD1,TRBJ1-2,NA,TRBV6-5,TGTGCCAGCACCCCGACAGGGGCGAAGCCCGACACCTTC,CASTPTGAKPDTF
TRBD1,TRBJ2-3,NA,TRBV6-6,TGTGCCAGCAGTCAGGACAGGGGGCGCACAGATACGCAGTATTTT,CASSQDRGRTDTQYF
NA,TRBJ2-6,few,TRBV6-2/TRBV6-3,TGTGCCAGCAGTTACTCAGGGGGCTCTGGGGCCAACGTCCTGACTTTC,CASSYSGGSGANVLTF
NA,TRBJ2-5,once,TRBV2,TGTGCCAGCAGTCAGACAGGAGGACAAGAGACCCAGTACTTC,CASSQTGGQETQYF
TRBD2,TRBJ2-1,NA,TRBV11-2,TGTGCCAGCAGCCCGGCCGGGACTAGCGGGAGACTGAGCAATGAGCAGTTCTTC,CASSPAGTSGRLSNEQFF
NA,TRBJ1-2,NA,TRBV9,TGTGCCAGCAGCGTAGAGGCCAGGGGAACACCCAGTTTTGGCTACACCTTC,CASSVEARGTPSFGYTF
NA,TRBJ1-1,NA,TRBV7-9,TGTGCCAGCAGCTCCATCAGGGGCCCCTTTGGGGAAGCTTTCTTT,CASSSIRGPFGEAFF
NA,TRBJ1-2,NA,TRBV12-3/TRBV12-4,TGTGCCAGCAGTAACAGCTATGGCTACACCTTC,CASSNSYGYTF
TRBD2,TRBJ2-1,NA,TRBV19,TGTGCCAGTAGTATTGAGCGGGGGGCCAATGAGCAGTTCTTC,CASSIERGANEQFF
TRBD1,TRBJ2-1,NA,TRBV18,TGTGCCAGCTCGCCCCGACAGGGAAACAATGAGCAGTTCTTC,CASSPRQGNNEQFF
NA,TRBJ2-7,NA,TRBV5-1,TGCGCCAGCAGCTTCGACAGAATCTCCTACGAGCAGTACTTC,CASSFDRISYEQYF
NA,TRBJ1-4,NA,TRBV7-2,TGTGCCAGCAGCTTCCGCGGACAAGGGGTTGCGGAAAAACTGTTTTTT,CASSFRGQGVAEKLFF
NA,TRBJ1-1,NA,TRBV18,TGTGCCAGCTCACCAGGGATCCCCCGGGGGAACACTGAAGCTTTCTTT,CASSPGIPRGNTEAFF
TRBD1,TRBJ2-3,NA,TRBV25-1,TGTGCCAGCAGTGAATATCCGGGACAGGGTAGCCCAGATACGCAGTATTTT,CASSEYPGQGSPDTQYF
TRBD1,TRBJ2-3,NA,TRBV4-3,TGCGCCAGCAGCCAGGGGACAGAAGATACGCAGTATTTT,CASSQGTEDTQYF
NA,TRBJ2-6,NA,TRBV19,TGTGCCAGTAGCTCTCCCAGGAATCATGGGGCCAACGTCCTGACTTTC,CASSSPRNHGANVLTF
NA,TRBJ1-3,NA,TRBV9,TGTGCCAGCAGCGTAGGAAGGGGCTCTGGAAACACCATATATTTT,CASSVGRGSGNTIYF
NA,TRBJ2-5,NA,TRBV9,TGTGCCAGCAGCGTAGGGTCAAAGGACAGCGGAGAGACCCAGTACTTC,CASSVGSKDSGETQYF
NA,TRBJ2-1,NA,TRBV6-5,TGTGCCAGCAGTTACGGTCTAGTTAGCCATGAGCAGTTCTTC,CASSYGLVSHEQFF
NA,TRBJ2-5,NA,TRBV7-2,TGTGCCAGCACACCTCCCGGGGGGCTCCAAGAGACCCAGTACTTC,CASTPPGGLQETQYF
TRBD1,TRBJ1-2,NA,TRBV19,TGTGCCAGTAGTATAGACGGGGGACAGTTCTATGGCTACACCTTC,CASSIDGGQFYGYTF
NA,TRBJ1-1,NA,TRBV2,TGTGCCAGCAGCCCGGCCCTCGGGGGGACTGAAGCTTTCTTT,CASSPALGGTEAFF
NA,TRBJ1-1,NA,TRBV5-4,TGTGCCACCGAGGGTCTTTTGAACACTGAAGCTTTCTTT,CATEGLLNTEAFF
TRBD2,TRBJ2-7,NA,TRBV5-1,TGCGCCAGCAGCTCCCTCCTAGCGGGAGGGCTGGGCGAGCAGTACTTC,CASSSLLAGGLGEQYF
NA,TRBJ2-5,once,TRBV9,TGTGCCAGCAGCGTAGAGGGCGTCCGGGAGGAGACCCAGTACTTC,CASSVEGVREETQYF
TRBD2,TRBJ2-3,NA,TRBV5-1,TGCGCCAGCAGCTTGTCCAGCGGGATGCCGGGGGGAGATACGCAGTATTTT,CASSLSSGMPGGDTQYF
TRBD2,TRBJ2-1,NA,TRBV10-1,TGCGCCAGCAGTGTGACTAGCGGGAGCCCCTGGAATGAGCAGTTCTTC,CASSVTSGSPWNEQFF
NA,TRBJ1-2,NA,TRBV5-5,TGTGCCAGCAGCTTGGAATGGTGGCAGAACTATGGCTACACCTTC,CASSLEWWQNYGYTF
TRBD2,TRBJ2-3,NA,TRBV5-8,TGTGCCAGCAGCCCGGGGACTAGCGGGTCTAGCACAGATACGCAGTATTTT,CASSPGTSGSSTDTQYF
NA,TRBJ1-4,once,TRBV12-3/TRBV12-4,TGTGCCAGCCAAACAGGGTTGGGAGAAAAACTGTTTTTT,CASQTGLGEKLFF
NA,TRBJ1-1,NA,TRBV2,TGTGCCAGCAGTGTGAGCAGGCTGAACACTGAAGCTTTCTTT,CASSVSRLNTEAFF
NA,TRBJ2-5,NA,TRBV3-1/TRBV3-2,TGTGCCAGCAGCCAAGATACAGGGTTCGGGACCCAGTACTTC,CASSQDTGFGTQYF
NA,TRBJ1-5,NA,TRBV9,TGTGCCAGCAGCGTGTCCGTAAATCAGCCCCAGCATTTT,CASSVSVNQPQHF
TRBD1,TRBJ1-4,NA,TRBV5-4,TGTGCCAGCAGCGACCGGGACAGGCCCTTTAATGAAAAACTGTTTTTT,CASSDRDRPFNEKLFF
TRBD2,TRBJ2-3,NA,TRBV19,TGTGCCAGTAGTATGCCGGGACTAAGCACAGATACGCAGTATTTT,CASSMPGLSTDTQYF
NA,TRBJ1-4,NA,TRBV3-1/TRBV3-2,TGTGCCAGCAGCCTCATACAGGGTTCCCAAGAAAAACTGTTTTTT,CASSLIQGSQEKLFF